This T cell receptor (beta chain) is from a study of T cell repertoires in cytomegalovirus infection. As for the study in general: In public TCR beta signatures, there were indications of both CMV infection and matching HLA type. Overall study findings and caveats: HLA-C-restricted, CMV-specific TCR beta clonotypes were dominant ex vivo.

TCRdb reanalysed the reads using MiXCR and keeps one entry per CDR3 protein. The table includes 85,000 to 120,000 distinct CDR3 sequences, 15% to 20% detected once. Turning to this clonotype: Its antigen is not identified.

V lost 6 bases, J lost 4 bases, and 4 bases lay in between. The CDR3 length is 11 residues. This rearrangement joins TRBV12-3 or TRBV12-4 to TRBJ2-4, with D unclear. This sequence originates from a human donor in good health (CMV status not recorded). Some clones in this sample may be carry-over from other donors' samples. Source material: PBMCs. CDR3 sequence (DNA): TGTGCCAGCAGCCGTAAAAACATTCAGTACTTC. It translates to CASSRKNIQYF.